This T cell receptor beta chain was obtained from a study of T cells in Graves' hyperthyroidism and ophthalmopathy. TCR beta CDR3 regions were amplified from RNA. The primer set for the first-round RT-PCR of the TCR CDR3 was HTBI. TCRdb called the multiplex PCR reads again in MiXCR, with one record for every CDR3 protein. Of 280,000 or so distinct CDR3 sequences in the sample, around a quarter were seen once. The sample holds many counts of this clonotype. The V and J ends lost 4 bases and 1 base respectively, with 14 bases between them. Germline V gene lookup returns CDR1 LGHNA and CDR2 YNFKEQ. The CDR3 is 15 residues long.

The rearrangement uses TRBV4-2 and TRBJ2-7; no clear D. Specimen: blood. The TCR was taken from a man aged 40-49 years with Graves' hyperthyroidism that later progressed to Graves' ophthalmopathy. The CDR3 sequence: CASSPQDQRSYEQYF. DNA of the CDR3: TGTGCCAGCAGCCCGCAGGACCAGAGATCCTACGAGCAGTACTTC.